Listed here are 29 T cell receptor beta chains from one sample, sequenced in a study of T cell responses to AZD1222 COVID-19 vaccine. Some clones are missing from TCRdb's copy, which holds only in-frame ones; the method was immunoSEQ multiplex PCR. In the table there are around 130,000 clones, 88% of which are singletons. The specimen comprised peripheral blood, sampled 28 days after the second AZD1222 dose. Receptors were obtained from an adult who received the AZD1222 COVID-19 vaccine.

V usage is TRBV7-9 and J usage is TRBJ2-1, with 9 bases identical to TRBD1. This CDR3 spans 17 amino acids. With V trimmed by 5 bases and J by 4 bases, 12 bases remained unmatched. Germline CDR1 is SEHNR and CDR2 is FQNEAQ (reference sequence). DNA for the CDR3: TGTGCCAGCAGCCCCTTACAGGGGGCAGTTGGGTACAATGAGCAGTTCTTC. This sequence encodes CASSPLQGAVGYNEQFF.

The chain carries TRBV2 and TRBJ2-1; D is undetermined. Germline assignment: CDR1 SNHLY and CDR2 FYNNEI. V gave up 7 bases and J gave up 0 bases, with 10 bases separating them. The CDR3 consists of 14 residues. The CDR3 sequence is CASNPQSSYNEQFF. CDR3 bases: TGTGCCAGCAACCCGCAGAGCTCCTACAATGAGCAGTTCTTC.

V is TRBV11-3 and J is TRBJ2-1, with 12 bases matching TRBD2. J gave up 1 base and V 1 base, and 2 bases lay outside the gene matches. Germline assignment: CDR1 SGHNT and CDR2 YENEEA. This CDR3 has 17 residues. This CDR3 reads CASSLGLAGGSYNEQFF. For the CDR3, the DNA is TGTGCCAGCAGCTTAGGGCTAGCGGGGGGGTCCTACAATGAGCAGTTCTTC. Full variable domain (rest looked up from reference TRBV11-3 and TRBJ2-1): EAGVVQSPRYKIIEKKQPVAFWCNPISGHNTLYWYLQNLGQGPELLIRYENEEAVDDSQLPKDRFSAERLKGVDSTLKIQPAELGDSAVYLCASSLGLAGGSYNEQFFGPGTRLTVL.

The sample holds a few counts of this clone. The rearrangement links TRBV2 to TRBJ1-2; 9 nucleotides match TRBD1. CDR1 and CDR2 (germline): SNHLY, FYNNEI. The V segment lost 9 bases and the J segment 3 bases; nucleotides outside the gene matches: 8. The CDR3 has 14 amino acids. Here the CDR3 reads CARDKGQGHYGYTF. The CDR3 nucleotides read TGTGCCAGGGACAAAGGACAGGGGCACTATGGCTACACCTTC.

The chain employs TRBV14 and TRBJ2-7; 7 bases map to TRBD1. CDR1 SGHDN and CDR2 FVKESK come from the germline V gene. This CDR3 has 14 amino acids. Trimming removed 5 bases from V and 4 bases from J; junction bases left unmatched: 8. DNA of the CDR3: TGTGCCAGCAGCGTACATACAGGGGAATACGAGCAGTACTTC. This codes for CASSVHTGEYEQYF.

CDR3 sequence (DNA): TGCAGTGCTAGGACAGGGGAAGGCTACACCTTC. This sequence encodes CSARTGEGYTF. This chain links TRBV20-1 with TRBJ1-2; 8 bases are a match to TRBD1. CDR1 is DFQATT, CDR2 SNEGSKA, per germline (reference sequence). The CDR3 spans 11 residues. V trimming: 3 bases; J trimming: 8 bases; junction bases outside the gene matches: 2.

The chain employs TRBV25-1 and TRBJ1-4; 7 positions agree with TRBD1. This CDR3 region has 14 residues. V dropped 4 bases and J dropped 6; count of bases not matched to a gene: 5. Looked up from germline, CDR1 is MGHDK and CDR2 is SYGVNS. The CDR3 here is CASSGQGGYEKLFF. CDR3 nucleotides: TGTGCCAGCAGTGGACAGGGCGGGTATGAAAAACTGTTTTTT.

J is TRBJ1-2 and V is TRBV9; maybe TRBD1 (6 bases). CDR1 is SGDLS and CDR2 is YYNGEE in the germline V gene. V lost 4 bases and J 4 bases, leaving 14 bases between the germline ends. This CDR3 has 14 amino acids. This CDR3 reads CASSRDIGGYGYTF. The DNA for the CDR3 is TGTGCCAGCAGCCGGGACATAGGAGGCTATGGCTACACCTTC.

This chain connects TRBV2 to TRBJ2-7; no definite D call. Germline CDR1 and CDR2: SNHLY and FYNNEI. CDR3 length: 12 amino acids. V lost 6 bases to trimming and J lost 7 bases, with 13 bases between them. This chain's CDR3 is CASSPTRSEQYF. The CDR3 DNA sequence: TGTGCCAGCAGCCCAACCCGTTCGGAGCAGTACTTC.

The rearrangement joins TRBV27 to TRBJ2-7, with TRBD2 as a possible D gene (5 bases). The length of the CDR3 is 15 residues. Trimming took off 0 bases at V and 4 bases at J, with 13 bases between the two ends. CDR1 MNHEY and CDR2 SMNVEV come from the germline V gene (reference sequence). DNA for the CDR3: TGTGCCAGCAGTTTATCGGAGGCAGGCTTTTACGAGCAGTACTTC. It codes for CASSLSEAGFYEQYF.

This clone was picked up one time. V gene TRBV4-2 combines with J gene TRBJ1-2, with 7 bases matching TRBD1. Germline V lookup: CDR1 LGHNA, CDR2 YNFKEQ. The V gene end was trimmed by 0 bases and the J gene end by 4 bases; junction bases not matched to a gene: 2. This CDR3 has 14 residues. The CDR3 loop reads CASSQEGTVYGYTF. CDR3 nucleotides: TGTGCCAGCAGCCAAGAGGGGACAGTCTATGGCTACACCTTC.

Only one count was recorded for this clone. The chain employs TRBV18 and TRBJ2-7; perhaps TRBD2 as D (5 bases). The CDR3 spans 14 residues. The V end lost 3 bases, the J end lost 4 bases, and 13 bases lay between the germline ends. The germline V gene encodes CDR1 KGHSH and CDR2 LQKENI. In nucleotides, the CDR3 is TGTGCCAGCTCACCGCCCGGGGTCCAGTACGAGCAGTACTTC. This gives the protein CASSPPGVQYEQYF.

V and J are TRBV7-2 and TRBJ1-6, with 7 positions matching TRBD1. Germline CDR1 is SGHTA and CDR2 is FQGNSA. CDR3 length: 13 amino acids. Trimming removed 4 bases from V and 10 bases from J; junction bases left unmatched: 4. This CDR3 reads CASSSTGSSPLHF. DNA for the CDR3: TGTGCCAGCAGCTCGACAGGGAGCTCACCCCTCCACTTT.

The chain couples TRBV4-2 to TRBJ1-4; 7 nucleotides match TRBD1. Germline lookup yields CDR1 LGHNA and CDR2 YNFKEQ. The CDR3 totals 16 residues. V trimming: 4 bases; J trimming: 5 bases; junction bases outside the gene matches: 10. CDR3 bases: TGTGCCAGCAGCCGATCCACGGGCAGGGGGAATGAAAAACTGTTTTTT. It is translated as CASSRSTGRGNEKLFF.

The genes are TRBV7-8 and TRBJ1-6, with D tentatively TRBD1 (5 bases). V lost 0 bases, J lost 10 bases, and 10 bases lay in between. The CDR3 is made up of 14 amino acids. Germline V gene data show CDR1 as SGHVS and CDR2 as FQNEAQ. The CDR3 region has the DNA TGTGCCAGCAGCTTAGCGCGGGGGGTCTCACCCCTCCACTTT. This sequence encodes CASSLARGVSPLHF.

The genes are TRBV18 and TRBJ1-3; no definite D call. The CDR3 has 15 amino acids. V lost 0 bases, J lost 7 bases, and 13 bases lay in between. Germline CDR1 reads KGHSH; CDR2 reads LQKENI. The CDR3 nucleotides are TGTGCCAGCTCACCACCTCGAGGTTTTCGTAACACCATATATTTT. It yields the protein CASSPPRGFRNTIYF.

J is TRBJ1-5 and V is TRBV27; D is unresolved. V gave up 2 bases and J gave up 3 bases, with 8 bases separating them. Germline CDR1 is MNHEY and CDR2 is SMNVEV (reference sequence). The CDR3 extends over 14 amino acids. The CDR3 DNA reads as TGTGCCAGCAGTTTAAGGCAGTTCAATCAGCCCCAGCATTTT. Translated, it gives CASSLRQFNQPQHF.

This clone was seen a few times. The chain uses TRBV7-8 and TRBJ2-7; 7 bases agree with TRBD1. Germline V gene data show CDR1 as SGHVS and CDR2 as FQNEAQ. V lost 3 bases to trimming and J lost 4 bases; unmatched junction nucleotides: 9. This CDR3 has 15 residues. As DNA, the CDR3 is TGTGCCAGCAGCTTTCGGACAGGTTCAATGTACGAGCAGTACTTC. Translation gives CASSFRTGSMYEQYF.

This clone was picked up a small number of times. The chain uses TRBV10-1 and TRBJ2-4; D is undetermined. This CDR3 region has 16 residues. The V end lost 0 bases, the J end lost 7 bases, and 16 bases lay between the germline ends. Per germline, CDR1 WNHNN and CDR2 SYGVQD (reference sequence). CDR3 DNA sequence: TGCGCCAGCAGTGAGTCGACGTTAGCCAAAGAGAACATTCAGTACTTC. Translation: CASSESTLAKENIQYF.

The rearrangement links TRBV20-1 to TRBJ1-5; D gene uncertain. V was trimmed by 3 bases and J by 1 base, leaving 10 bases between them. The CDR3 is made up of 14 amino acids. Germline V gives CDR1 DFQATT, CDR2 SNEGSKA (reference sequence). CDR3 region: CSASEGQSNQPQHF. CDR3 DNA: TGCAGTGCTAGTGAGGGTCAGAGCAATCAGCCCCAGCATTTT.

A single count supports this clone. The V gene is TRBV5-4, the J gene TRBJ1-1; no clear D. There are 16 residues in the CDR3. Trimming took 4 bases from V and 1 from J, leaving 17 bases between them. The germline V gene has CDR1 SGHNT and CDR2 YYREEE (reference sequence). CDR3 loop: CASSHFSSGANTEAFF. CDR3 nucleotides: TGTGCCAGCAGCCACTTTTCGTCCGGTGCGAACACTGAAGCTTTCTTT. The full variable domain, completed using reference TRBV5-4 and TRBJ1-1, is ETGVTQSPTHLIKTRGQQVTLRCSSQSGHNTVSWYQQALGQGPQFIFQYYREEENGRGNFPPRFSGLQFPNYSSELNVNALELDDSALYLCASSHFSSGANTEAFFGQGTRLTVV.

This sequence joins TRBV5-1 and TRBJ2-2; 7 nucleotides line up with TRBD2. V shed 3 bases and J 1 base; nucleotides not matched to a gene: 6. This CDR3 is built from 16 residues. Germline V lookup: CDR1 SGHRS, CDR2 YFSETQ. CDR3 amino acids: CASSSPLAENTGELFF. The CDR3 DNA reads TGCGCCAGCAGCTCCCCCCTAGCGGAGAACACCGGGGAGCTGTTTTTT.

The J gene is TRBJ2-1, the V gene TRBV5-1; 11 bases map to TRBD2. The CDR3 has 15 amino acids. V dropped 2 bases and J dropped 3; count of bases not matched to a gene: 1. CDR1 and CDR2 from the germline V gene are SGHRS and YFSETQ. The CDR3 spells CASSFTSGSYNEQFF. CDR3 DNA: TGCGCCAGCAGCTTTACTAGCGGGAGCTACAATGAGCAGTTCTTC.

This chain links TRBV28 with TRBJ2-3; 16 nucleotides line up with TRBD2. With V trimmed by 5 bases and J by 6 bases, 8 bases remained unmatched. Germline lookup yields CDR1 MDHEN and CDR2 SYDVKM. The CDR3 contains 17 residues. The CDR3 region has the DNA TGTGCCAGCAGTGGCTCGGGACTAGCGGGAGGGCGGGATACGCAGTATTTT. It codes for CASSGSGLAGGRDTQYF.

The rearrangement joins TRBV5-1 to TRBJ2-1, with TRBD2 identical over 14 bases. The V gene end was trimmed by 2 bases and the J gene end by 0 bases; junction bases not matched to a gene: 7. The CDR3 totals 19 residues. Germline V gene data show CDR1 as SGHRS and CDR2 as YFSETQ. The CDR3 here is CASSLATGTSGSSYNEQFF. CDR3 sequence (DNA): TGCGCCAGCAGCTTAGCCACCGGGACTAGCGGGAGCTCCTACAATGAGCAGTTCTTC.

This chain joins TRBV7-2 and TRBJ2-1; 9 bases agree with TRBD1. Germline V gene data show CDR1 as SGHTA and CDR2 as FQGNSA. With 10 bases clipped from V and 7 bases from J, the junction kept 11 bases outside the gene matches. The CDR3 has 14 amino acids. The CDR3 region is CATQPGQGTNEQFF. The CDR3, as DNA: TGTGCCACCCAACCGGGACAGGGAACGAATGAGCAGTTCTTC.

This clone was seen only once. V usage is TRBV7-2 and J usage is TRBJ2-3; D is uncertain. The CDR3 has 12 residues. Trimming took 5 bases from V and 4 from J, leaving 7 bases between them. The germline V gene encodes CDR1 SGHTA and CDR2 FQGNSA. The CDR3 DNA reads as TGTGCCAGCAGCGAGTACTCAGATACGCAGTATTTT. It specifies CASSEYSDTQYF.

The chain carries TRBV30 and TRBJ1-5; D is perhaps TRBD1 (5 bases). With 0 bases removed from V and 9 bases from J, the gap between germline ends came to 18 bases. The germline CDR1 and CDR2 sequences are GTSNPN and SVGIG (reference sequence). The CDR3 spans 15 residues. The CDR3 region has the DNA TGTGCCTGGAGTGTAACGTCGGGGCCCTCGTGGCCCCAGCATTTT. Its protein is CAWSVTSGPSWPQHF.

This clone was found once. The chain combines TRBV4-3 with TRBJ1-1; D is undetermined. Trimming stripped 5 bases from V and 2 bases from J, with 15 bases between. The CDR3 is 15 amino acids. The V gene's germline CDR1 is LGHNA and CDR2 YSLEER. DNA of the CDR3: TGCGCCAGCAGCTCACAACCTAGGGCTAACACTGAAGCTTTCTTT. It is translated as CASSSQPRANTEAFF.